The present T cell receptor (beta chain) was sequenced within a study of T cells in Graves' hyperthyroidism and ophthalmopathy. Study conclusions and caveats: Peripheral blood also featured most of the thyroid clonotypes expanded above 0.001. Stable hyperthyroidism and ophthalmopathy were separated using 13 V-J signatures.

Uncontrolled infections, other autoimmune diseases, pregnancy or lactation led to exclusion of patients. Every diagnosis used clinical symptoms, serum thyroxine and TRAb, thyroid ultrasound and orbital computed tomography. The CDR3 runs to 14 residues. Germline V gene data show CDR1 as ENHRY and CDR2 as SYGVKD. Trimming took off 4 bases at V and 1 base at J, with 10 bases between the two ends. This clonotype came up many times. Its cognate antigen is unknown. What was amplified from RNA transcripts were TCR beta CDR3 regions. HTBI primers were the set used in a first-round RT-PCR of the TCR CDR3. TCRdb reprocessed the multiplex PCR reads with MiXCR, giving one entry per CDR3 protein. Of approximately 700,000 distinct CDR3 sequences in the sample, about 45% were seen once.

The V and J genes are TRBV10-3 and TRBJ1-1; D is unresolved. Sequencing used peripheral blood or thyroid tissue (not recorded which). This sequence was found in an adult man with Graves' disease, either hyperthyroidism or ophthalmopathy (not recorded which). CDR3 in amino acids: CAISGGRTNTEAFF. The CDR3, as DNA: TGTGCCATCAGTGGTGGACGGACGAACACTGAAGCTTTCTTT.